This T cell receptor beta chain was obtained from a study of blood T cell repertoires in COVID-19. The overall study: Specimens from acute and convalescent COVID-19 originated in the United States, Italy and Spain. Sources were T cells, B-cell-depleted T cells, or PBMCs; the material itself was cDNA or gDNA.

The Seattle site enrolled patients during active infection and followed them longitudinally. Authors' processing steps: Reference gene primer amplification in the assay estimated nucleated cell counts. Only in-frame clones appear in the TCRdb table, and some are missing; sequencing was by immunoSEQ multiplex PCR. V and J calls and clone size follow that table, whereas D and trimming were derived from the DNA. Counted here are roughly 230,000 clones, 90% occurring once; the ten biggest clones make up under 2.5%. This clonotype was sampled from a woman in her sixties or seventies with COVID-19, enrolled during active disease. The sample consisted of peripheral blood.

Here the CDR3 reads CASSARTEETQYF. The CDR3 DNA follows: TGCGCCAGCAGCGCCAGGACAGAAGAGACCCAGTACTTC. V and J are TRBV5-1 and TRBJ2-5; weak D call: TRBD1 (6 bases). Germline V gene sequence: CDR1 SGHRS, CDR2 YFSETQ. CDR3 length equals 13 residues. V lost 4 bases to trimming and J lost 3 bases, with 10 bases between them.